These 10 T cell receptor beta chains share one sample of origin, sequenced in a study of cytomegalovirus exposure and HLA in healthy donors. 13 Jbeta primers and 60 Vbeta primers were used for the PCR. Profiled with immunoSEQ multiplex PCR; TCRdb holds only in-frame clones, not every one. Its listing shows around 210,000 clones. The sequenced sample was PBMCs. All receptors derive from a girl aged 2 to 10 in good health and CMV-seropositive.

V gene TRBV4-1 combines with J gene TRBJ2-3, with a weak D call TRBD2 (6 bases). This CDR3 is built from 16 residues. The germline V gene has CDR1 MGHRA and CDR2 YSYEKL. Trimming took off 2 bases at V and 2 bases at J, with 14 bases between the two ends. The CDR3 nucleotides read TGCGCCAGCAGCCAATTTAGCGGAGCGATCACAGATACGCAGTATTTT. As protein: CASSQFSGAITDTQYF.

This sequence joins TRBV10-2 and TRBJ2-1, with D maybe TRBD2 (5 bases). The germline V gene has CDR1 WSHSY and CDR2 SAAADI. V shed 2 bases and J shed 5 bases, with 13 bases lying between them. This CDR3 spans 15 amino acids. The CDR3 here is CASSEAKTRNNEQFF. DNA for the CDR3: TGCGCCAGCAGTGAGGCCAAAACTAGAAACAATGAGCAGTTCTTC.

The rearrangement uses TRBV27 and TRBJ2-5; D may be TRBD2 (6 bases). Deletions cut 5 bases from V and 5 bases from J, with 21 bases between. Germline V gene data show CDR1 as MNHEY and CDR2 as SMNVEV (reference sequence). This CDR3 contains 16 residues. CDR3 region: CASSPHTTRRWETQYF. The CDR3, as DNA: TGTGCCAGCAGTCCCCACACGACTAGGAGGTGGGAGACCCAGTACTTC.

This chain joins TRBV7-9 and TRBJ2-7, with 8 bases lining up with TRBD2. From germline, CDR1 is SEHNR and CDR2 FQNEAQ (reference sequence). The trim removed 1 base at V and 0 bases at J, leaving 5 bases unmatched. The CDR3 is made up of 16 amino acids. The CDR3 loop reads CASSLGSGISSYEQYF. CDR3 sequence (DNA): TGTGCCAGCAGCTTAGGTAGCGGGATCAGCTCCTACGAGCAGTACTTC.

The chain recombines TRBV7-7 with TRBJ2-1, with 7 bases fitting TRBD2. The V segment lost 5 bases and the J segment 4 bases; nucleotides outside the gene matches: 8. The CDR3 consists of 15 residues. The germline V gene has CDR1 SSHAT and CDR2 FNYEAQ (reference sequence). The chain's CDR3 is CASSTRLAGYNEQFF. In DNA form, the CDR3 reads TGTGCCAGCAGCACCCGACTAGCCGGGTACAATGAGCAGTTCTTC.

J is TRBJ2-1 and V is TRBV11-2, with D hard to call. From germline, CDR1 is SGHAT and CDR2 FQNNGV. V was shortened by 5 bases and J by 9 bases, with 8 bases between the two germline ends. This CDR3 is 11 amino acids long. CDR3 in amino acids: CASSPIGEQFF. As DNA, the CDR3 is TGTGCCAGCAGCCCGATCGGTGAGCAGTTCTTC.

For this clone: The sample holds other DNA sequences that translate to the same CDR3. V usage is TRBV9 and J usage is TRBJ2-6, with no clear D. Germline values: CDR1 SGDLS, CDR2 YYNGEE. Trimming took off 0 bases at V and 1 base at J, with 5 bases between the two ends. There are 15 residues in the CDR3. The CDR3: CASSVGGSGANVLTF. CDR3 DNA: TGTGCCAGCAGCGTAGGCGGTTCTGGGGCCAACGTCCTGACTTTC.

The CDR3 is CASSGPGQSYEQYF. CDR3 nucleotide sequence: TGTGCCAGCAGTGGTCCGGGACAGTCTTACGAGCAGTACTTC. V usage is TRBV6-1 and J usage is TRBJ2-5; 7 nucleotides align to TRBD1. The J call may be mistaken, given a closer DNA end match to TRBJ2-7. The CDR3 sequence is 14 residues long. Per the germline V gene, CDR1 is MNHNS and CDR2 is SASEGT.

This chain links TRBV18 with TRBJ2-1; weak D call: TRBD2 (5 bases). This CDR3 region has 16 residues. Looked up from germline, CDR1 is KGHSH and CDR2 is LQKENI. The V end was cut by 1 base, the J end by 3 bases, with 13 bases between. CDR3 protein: CASSPQGLDIYNEQFF. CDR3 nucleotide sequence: TGTGCCAGCTCACCACAAGGACTCGATATCTACAATGAGCAGTTCTTC.

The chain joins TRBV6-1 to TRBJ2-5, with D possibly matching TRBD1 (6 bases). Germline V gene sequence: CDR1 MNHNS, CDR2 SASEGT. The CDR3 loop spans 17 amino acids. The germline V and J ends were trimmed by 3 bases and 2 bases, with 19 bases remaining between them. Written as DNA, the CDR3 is TGTGCCAGCAGTGAGAGCTGGGGGCGCCCCCCACAAGAGACCCAGTACTTC. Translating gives CASSESWGRPPQETQYF.